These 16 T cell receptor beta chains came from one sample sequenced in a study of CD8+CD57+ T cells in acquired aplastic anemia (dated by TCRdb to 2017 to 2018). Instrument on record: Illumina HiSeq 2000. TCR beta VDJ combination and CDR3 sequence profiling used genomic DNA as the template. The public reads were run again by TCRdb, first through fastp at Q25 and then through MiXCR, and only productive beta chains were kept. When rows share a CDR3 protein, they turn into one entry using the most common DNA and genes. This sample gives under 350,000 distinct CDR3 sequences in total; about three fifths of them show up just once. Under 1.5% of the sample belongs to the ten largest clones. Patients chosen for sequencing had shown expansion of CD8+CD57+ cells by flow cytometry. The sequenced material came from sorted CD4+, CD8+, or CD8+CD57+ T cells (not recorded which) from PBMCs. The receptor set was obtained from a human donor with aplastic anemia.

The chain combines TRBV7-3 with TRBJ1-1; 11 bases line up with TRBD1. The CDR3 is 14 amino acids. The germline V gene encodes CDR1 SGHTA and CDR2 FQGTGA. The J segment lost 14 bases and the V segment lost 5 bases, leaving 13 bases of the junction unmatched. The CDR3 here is CASSLGQGAGEQFF. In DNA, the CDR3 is TGTGCCAGCAGCCTAGGACAGGGGGCAGGTGAGCAGTTCTTT.

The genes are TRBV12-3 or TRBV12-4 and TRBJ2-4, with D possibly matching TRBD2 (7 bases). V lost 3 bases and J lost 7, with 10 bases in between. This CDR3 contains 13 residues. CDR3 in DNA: TGTGCCAGCAGTTTGGGCGGGGGCAACATTCAGTACTTC. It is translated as CASSLGGGNIQYF.

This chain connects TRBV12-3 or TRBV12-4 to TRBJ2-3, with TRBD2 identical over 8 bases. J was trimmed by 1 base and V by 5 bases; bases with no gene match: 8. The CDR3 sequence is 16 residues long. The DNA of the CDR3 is TGTGCCAGCAGTCCTCGGAGTAGCGGGGGCACAGATACGCAGTATTTT. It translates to CASSPRSSGGTDTQYF.

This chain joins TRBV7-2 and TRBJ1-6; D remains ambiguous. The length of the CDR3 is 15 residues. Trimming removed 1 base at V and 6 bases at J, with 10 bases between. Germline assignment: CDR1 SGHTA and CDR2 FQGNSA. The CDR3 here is CASSLVIMGNSPLHF. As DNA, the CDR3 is TGTGCCAGCAGCTTAGTGATCATGGGTAATTCACCCCTCCACTTT.

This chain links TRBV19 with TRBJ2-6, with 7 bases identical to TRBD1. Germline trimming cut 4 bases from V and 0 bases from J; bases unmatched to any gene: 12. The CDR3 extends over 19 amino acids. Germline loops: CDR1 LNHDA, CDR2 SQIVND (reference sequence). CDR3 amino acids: CASSRGRGILNSGANVLTF. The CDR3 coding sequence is TGTGCCAGTAGTAGAGGCAGGGGGATCCTCAACTCTGGGGCCAACGTCCTGACTTTC.

The DNA for the CDR3 is TGTGCCAGCAGTGAATCGCCGGTGGGCTCGGGGTCATCCCTCCACTTT. Its protein is CASSESPVGSGSSLHF. This rearrangement joins TRBV25-1 to TRBJ1-6; D is unresolved. This CDR3 is built from 16 residues. Germline CDR1 is MGHDK and CDR2 is SYGVNS. Trimming took off 1 base at V and 14 bases at J, with 21 bases between the two ends.

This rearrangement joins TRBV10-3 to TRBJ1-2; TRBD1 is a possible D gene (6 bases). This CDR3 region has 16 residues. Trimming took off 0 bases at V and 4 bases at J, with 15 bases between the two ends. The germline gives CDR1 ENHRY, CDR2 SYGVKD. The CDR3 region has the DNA TGTGCCATCAGTGAGTCCAACAGGGAGATAGTCTATGGCTACACCTTC. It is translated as CAISESNREIVYGYTF.

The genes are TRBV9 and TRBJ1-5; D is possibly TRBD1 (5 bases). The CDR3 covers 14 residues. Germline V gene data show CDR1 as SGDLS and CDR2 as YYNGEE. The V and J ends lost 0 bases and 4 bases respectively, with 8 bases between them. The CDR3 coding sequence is TGTGCCAGCAGCGTAGATGGGGCTAATCAGCCCCAGCATTTT. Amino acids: CASSVDGANQPQHF.

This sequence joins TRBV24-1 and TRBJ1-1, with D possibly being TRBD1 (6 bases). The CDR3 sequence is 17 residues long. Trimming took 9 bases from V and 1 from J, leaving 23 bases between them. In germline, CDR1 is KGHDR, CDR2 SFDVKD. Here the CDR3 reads CATPIVLRGVPNTEAFF. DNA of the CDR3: TGTGCCACCCCCATCGTTTTAAGGGGGGTCCCGAACACTGAAGCTTTCTTT.

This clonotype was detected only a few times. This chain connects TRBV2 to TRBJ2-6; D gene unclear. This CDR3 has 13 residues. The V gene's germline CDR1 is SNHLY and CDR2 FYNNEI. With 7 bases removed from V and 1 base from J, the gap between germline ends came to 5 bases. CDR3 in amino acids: CASTASGANVLTF. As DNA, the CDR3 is TGTGCCAGCACTGCGTCTGGGGCCAACGTCCTGACTTTC.

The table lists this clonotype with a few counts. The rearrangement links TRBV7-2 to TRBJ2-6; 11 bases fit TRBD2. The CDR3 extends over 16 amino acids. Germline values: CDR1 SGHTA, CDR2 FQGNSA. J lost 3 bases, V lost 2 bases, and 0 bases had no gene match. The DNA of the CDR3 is TGTGCCAGCAGCTTACTAGCGGGGGGTGGGGCCAACGTCCTGACTTTC. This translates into CASSLLAGGGANVLTF. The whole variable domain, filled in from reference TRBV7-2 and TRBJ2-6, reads GAGVSQSPSNKVTEKGKDVELRCDPISGHTALYWYRQSLGQGLEFLIYFQGNSAPDKSGLPSDRFSAERTGGSVSTLTIQRTQQEDSAVYLCASSLLAGGGANVLTFGAGSRLTVL.

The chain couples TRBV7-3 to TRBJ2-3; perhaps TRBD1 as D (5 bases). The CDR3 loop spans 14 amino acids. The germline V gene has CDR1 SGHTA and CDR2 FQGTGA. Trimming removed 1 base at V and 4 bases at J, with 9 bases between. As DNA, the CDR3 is TGTGCCAGCAGCTTAAAGTTCAGGGCAGATACGCAGTATTTT. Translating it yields CASSLKFRADTQYF.

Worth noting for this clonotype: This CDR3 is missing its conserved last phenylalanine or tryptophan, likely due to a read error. DNA of the CDR3: TGCAGTGCTAGAGATGCAGGGAGCGGGGGGGAGCAGTTCCTC. This encodes CSARDAGSGGEQFL. This sequence joins TRBV20-1 and TRBJ2-1, with 9 bases fitting TRBD2. CDR1 is DFQATT, CDR2 SNEGSKA, per germline (reference sequence). V was pared by 0 bases and J by 10 bases, with 7 bases of the junction left unmatched. The CDR3 is 14 amino acids.

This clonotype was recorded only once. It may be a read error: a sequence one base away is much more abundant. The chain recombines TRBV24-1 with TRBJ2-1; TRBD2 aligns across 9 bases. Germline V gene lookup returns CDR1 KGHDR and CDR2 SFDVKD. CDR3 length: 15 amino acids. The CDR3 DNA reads TGTGCCAGCAGTGCGGGACTAGCCTCCCACAATGAGCAGTTCTTC. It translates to CASSAGLASHNEQFF.

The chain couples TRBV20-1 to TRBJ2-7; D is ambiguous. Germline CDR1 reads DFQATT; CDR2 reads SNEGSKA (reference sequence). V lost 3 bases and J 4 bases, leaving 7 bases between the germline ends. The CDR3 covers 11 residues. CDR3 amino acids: CSASPLYEQYF. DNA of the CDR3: TGCAGTGCTAGCCCCCTTTACGAGCAGTACTTC.

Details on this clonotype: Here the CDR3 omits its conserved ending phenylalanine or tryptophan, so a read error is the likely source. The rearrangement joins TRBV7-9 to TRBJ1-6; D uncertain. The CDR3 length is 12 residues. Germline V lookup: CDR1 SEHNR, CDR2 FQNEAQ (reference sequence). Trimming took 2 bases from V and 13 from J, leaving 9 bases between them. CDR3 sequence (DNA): TGTGCCAGCAGCTTATCTGCTACGCCCCTCCACCTT. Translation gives CASSLSATPLHL.